This passage covers 24 T cell receptor beta chains from one sample sequenced in a study of metastatic and nonmetastatic thyroid tumors. Treatment of any kind had been given to no patient before thyroid surgery. TCRdb re-called the PCR reads with MiXCR. The repertoire holds more than 40,000 clones, with about 3.2% as singletons. Material for sequencing was blood. The source of these receptors is a female donor with papillary thyroid cancer or a benign thyroid nodule (not recorded which). Some clones in this sample may be carry-over from other donors' samples.

The chain couples TRBV27 to TRBJ2-3; D uncertain. With 2 bases removed from V and 6 bases from J, the gap between germline ends came to 12 bases. This CDR3 spans 14 amino acids. CDR1 MNHEY and CDR2 SMNVEV come from the germline V gene (reference sequence). Written as DNA, the CDR3 is TGTGCCAGCAGTTTAAGCCCCGGGTCGGATACGCAGTATTTT. Amino acids: CASSLSPGSDTQYF.

This clone was counted at least ten times. This chain connects TRBV28 to TRBJ2-1, with D unclear. The CDR3 is 13 amino acids. Trimming removed 5 bases at V and 10 bases at J, with 15 bases between. CDR1 is MDHEN and CDR2 is SYDVKM in the germline V gene. Here the CDR3 reads CASSLSLVPEQFF. In DNA form, the CDR3 reads TGTGCCAGCAGTCTATCACTGGTACCGGAGCAGTTCTTC.

The chain has TRBV4-3 and TRBJ2-1, with D possibly being TRBD2 (6 bases). The V end lost 0 bases, the J end lost 5 bases, and 11 bases lay between the germline ends. Germline-derived CDR1 and CDR2 are LGHNA and YSLEER. This CDR3 contains 15 residues. Here the CDR3 reads CASSQDRGANNEQFF. In DNA, the CDR3 is TGCGCCAGCAGCCAAGACCGCGGGGCAAACAATGAGCAGTTCTTC.

At least ten counts were recorded for this clone. The J gene is TRBJ2-3, the V gene TRBV6-1; weak D call: TRBD2 (6 bases). Trimming left V 6 bases short and J 3 bases short, with 13 bases between. Germline V lookup: CDR1 MNHNS, CDR2 SASEGT. The CDR3 loop spans 14 amino acids. CDR3 amino acids: CASRGGGETDTQYF. The CDR3 coding sequence is TGTGCCAGCAGGGGCGGCGGGGAAACAGATACGCAGTATTTT.

V usage is TRBV27 and J usage is TRBJ1-6; D is unclear. Germline lookup yields CDR1 MNHEY and CDR2 SMNVEV (reference sequence). Deletions cut 4 bases from V and 6 bases from J, with 7 bases between. This CDR3 region has 13 residues. In DNA form, the CDR3 reads TGTGCCAGCAGTTATGGGCCTAATTCACCCCTCCACTTT. This codes for CASSYGPNSPLHF.

This clone was seen at least ten times. The chain uses TRBV12-3 or TRBV12-4 and TRBJ2-1; 11 nucleotides agree with TRBD2. There are 16 residues in the CDR3. V shed 3 bases, J shed 6 bases, and the junction held 7 bases outside the gene matches. The DNA of the CDR3 is TGTGCCAGCAGTTTCCCCACACTAGCGGGAGTCAATGAGCAGTTCTTC. It translates to CASSFPTLAGVNEQFF.

CDR3 sequence reads: CASSEARQGGRPQHF. CDR3 nucleotide sequence: TGTGCCAGCAGTGAAGCTCGGCAGGGGGGCCGGCCCCAGCATTTT. V is TRBV6-1 and J is TRBJ1-5, with 7 bases matching TRBD1. From germline, CDR1 is MNHNS and CDR2 SASEGT. The CDR3 loop spans 15 amino acids. Trimming removed 0 bases from V and 9 bases from J; junction bases left unmatched: 8.

This clone was counted ten times or more. The chain employs TRBV5-1 and TRBJ2-7; TRBD2 matches at 8 bases. CDR3 length: 15 amino acids. Germline V lookup: CDR1 SGHRS, CDR2 YFSETQ. J was trimmed by 3 bases and V by 0 bases; bases with no gene match: 5. The CDR3 DNA sequence: TGCGCCAGCAGCTTGGATCGTCTAGCGGGCTACGAGCAGTACTTC. Protein sequence: CASSLDRLAGYEQYF.

This chain connects TRBV5-1 to TRBJ2-3; perhaps TRBD1 as D (6 bases). The CDR3 totals 15 residues. The V end was cut by 1 base, the J end by 4 bases, with 13 bases between. Germline V gene lookup returns CDR1 SGHRS and CDR2 YFSETQ. The CDR3 coding sequence is TGCGCCAGCAGCTTGTTACAGGGTGAGGCAGATACGCAGTATTTT. It is translated as CASSLLQGEADTQYF.

This CDR3 reads CASSDQGCANTGELFF. For the CDR3, the DNA is TGTGCCAGCAGTGACCAGGGCTGTGCGAACACCGGGGAGCTGTTTTTT. The gene calls are TRBV6-1 and TRBJ2-2; possible D gene TRBD1, 5 bases. Trimming took 3 bases from V and 0 from J, leaving 11 bases between them. This CDR3 region has 16 residues. Germline V gene data show CDR1 as MNHNS and CDR2 as SASEGT.

This clone showed up many times. A read error may be the cause here, since a much bigger clone is one base away. The V gene is TRBV20-1, the J gene TRBJ2-1; the match to TRBD2 covers 8 bases. The germline CDR1 and CDR2 sequences are DFQATT and SNEGSKA (reference sequence). The CDR3 consists of 14 residues. CDR3 nucleotide sequence: TGCGGTGCTAGAGATCTGCGCGGGGGGAATGAGCAGTTCTTC. Protein sequence: CGARDLRGGNEQFF.

This clone turned up a few times. This rearrangement joins TRBV20-1 to TRBJ2-3, with TRBD2 identical over 8 bases. The CDR3 sequence is 15 residues long. CDR1 DFQATT and CDR2 SNEGSKA come from the germline V gene (reference sequence). The trim removed 1 base at V and 3 bases at J, leaving 6 bases unmatched. CDR3 sequence: CSARAGLVGTDTQYF. CDR3 in DNA: TGCAGTGCTAGAGCGGGACTAGTTGGGACAGATACGCAGTATTTT.

This clone was seen more than once but under ten times. The V gene is TRBV10-3, the J gene TRBJ2-7; no clear D. Germline lookup yields CDR1 ENHRY and CDR2 SYGVKD. CDR3 length: 16 residues. Trimming shortened V by 3 bases and J by 3 bases, and 18 bases separated the two germline ends. The CDR3 nucleotides read TGTGCCATCAGTGAAGGTTTCCCCGACCTGGGCTACGAGCAGTACTTC. This encodes CAISEGFPDLGYEQYF.

This clone came up a few times. V usage is TRBV6-2 or TRBV6-3 and J usage is TRBJ1-2; 10 bases are a match to TRBD1. V was clipped by 6 bases and J by 8 bases; unmatched bases: 9. CDR1 is MNHEY and CDR2 is SVGEGT in the germline V gene. CDR3 length equals 14 residues. CDR3 bases: TGTGCCAGCAGAATATACGACAGGGGGCACGGCTACACCTTC. Translating it yields CASRIYDRGHGYTF.

The genes are TRBV13 and TRBJ1-1; the D is unclear. CDR3 length equals 15 residues. Germline V CDR1 and CDR2: PRHDT, FYEKMQ (reference sequence). Trimming removed 5 bases at V and 0 bases at J, with 13 bases between. In DNA, the CDR3 is TGTGCCAGCAGCCAAGTAAAGACATTGAACACTGAAGCTTTCTTT. This translates into CASSQVKTLNTEAFF.

This clone occurred many times. V gene TRBV12-3 or TRBV12-4 combines with J gene TRBJ2-3, with 8 bases identical to TRBD2. With V trimmed by 6 bases and J by 6 bases, 5 bases remained unmatched. The CDR3 loop spans 13 amino acids. The CDR3 region is CASSSTSGDTQYF. The CDR3, as DNA: TGTGCCAGCAGCTCTACTAGCGGCGATACGCAGTATTTT.

This clone was observed at least ten times. This chain joins TRBV19 and TRBJ2-1; 8 bases align to TRBD2. Germline CDR1 and CDR2: LNHDA and SQIVND (reference sequence). Germline trimming cut 2 bases from V and 6 bases from J; bases unmatched to any gene: 12. This CDR3 is 17 amino acids long. The CDR3 sequence is CASSIREGLAGRNEQFF. CDR3 nucleotide sequence: TGTGCCAGTAGTATAAGGGAAGGGCTAGCGGGTCGCAATGAGCAGTTCTTC.

This clone was counted at least ten times. The CDR3 DNA reads TGCGCCAGCAGGGACAGGATCGACACCGGGGAGCTGTTTTTT. It encodes CASRDRIDTGELFF. The chain carries TRBV5-1 and TRBJ2-2; 7 bases agree with TRBD1. Germline CDR1 SGHRS, CDR2 YFSETQ. This CDR3 is built from 14 residues. V shed 5 bases, J shed 3 bases, and the junction held 4 bases outside the gene matches.

This clone was observed a few times. At one boundary the junction diverges from the germline segment, which might be a read error. The chain employs TRBV28 and TRBJ1-1, with 8 positions matching TRBD1. This CDR3 is built from 13 residues. Germline loops: CDR1 MDHEN, CDR2 SYDVKM. Here the CDR3 reads CASSRQGYTESFF. The CDR3, as DNA: TGTGCCAGCAGCCGACAGGGGTACACTGAATCTTTCTTT.

The chain couples TRBV30 to TRBJ2-7, with D perhaps TRBD2 (5 bases). CDR3 length: 15 residues. The V end was cut by 1 base, the J end by 3 bases, with 16 bases between. Germline V gene sequence: CDR1 GTSNPN, CDR2 SVGIG (reference sequence). CDR3 bases: TGTGCCTGGAGTGCAGAGGGAGCGATGGACTACGAGCAGTACTTC. Protein product: CAWSAEGAMDYEQYF.

This clone was seen ten or more times. This chain joins TRBV20-1 and TRBJ2-3; a weak D match, TRBD2 (6 bases). Trimming took off 6 bases at V and 1 base at J, with 17 bases between the two ends. Germline V lookup: CDR1 DFQATT, CDR2 SNEGSKA (reference sequence). The CDR3 consists of 15 residues. CDR3 protein: CSANTPGLGTDTQYF. CDR3 in DNA: TGCAGTGCCAACACACCGGGACTCGGCACAGATACGCAGTATTTT.

V is TRBV25-1 and J is TRBJ2-2, with D uncertain. Trimming left V 8 bases short and J 2 bases short, with 6 bases between. The length of the CDR3 is 12 residues. Germline CDR1 and CDR2: MGHDK and SYGVNS. The CDR3 DNA sequence: TGTGCCAGCTCTCTTAACACCGGGGAGCTGTTTTTT. It codes for CASSLNTGELFF.

This clone was detected only a few times. The chain joins TRBV4-3 to TRBJ2-3; 11 bases are a match to TRBD2. Trimming cost V 0 bases and J 1 base; bases outside gene matches: 0. The CDR3 spans 16 residues. Germline assignment: CDR1 LGHNA and CDR2 YSLEER. CDR3 sequence: CASSQELAGGTDTQYF. Written as DNA, the CDR3 is TGCGCCAGCAGCCAAGAACTAGCGGGAGGCACAGATACGCAGTATTTT.

V and J are TRBV20-1 and TRBJ1-6; TRBD1 matches at 7 bases. The CDR3 covers 14 residues. Trimming cost V 0 bases and J 11 bases; bases outside gene matches: 7. Germline assignment: CDR1 DFQATT and CDR2 SNEGSKA (reference sequence). The CDR3 loop is CSARETGHSTPLHF. CDR3 bases: TGCAGTGCTAGAGAGACAGGGCATAGTACACCCCTCCACTTT.